The rows below give T cell receptor beta chains drawn from one sample of a study of tumor-infiltrating lymphocytes in oesophageal squamous cell carcinoma. TCRdb ran MiXCR on the PCR reads and lists one entry per CDR3 protein. The sample yields about 14,000 distinct CDR3 sequences, 50% seen once. Sequenced material: blood. These receptors were obtained from a male donor with esophageal squamous cell carcinoma. Each CDR3 is given with its conserved first and last residue. Fields, in order: V gene, J gene, clone size, D gene, CDR3 protein, CDR3 DNA. The D gene is left open where the match is weak. Clone size appears in some rows only: once, few, many, or a class for an expanded clone.

v_gene: TRBV2
j_gene: TRBJ2-3
abundance: many
d_gene: TRBD2
CDR3aa: CASSDSGRTTSSTDTQYF
CDR3nt: TGTGCCAGCAGCGATAGCGGGAGGACCACCTCTAGCACAGATACGCAGTATTTT

v_gene: TRBV7-3
j_gene: TRBJ1-4
abundance: .
d_gene: .
CDR3aa: CASSPDPGEKLFF
CDR3nt: TGTGCCAGCAGCCCCGACCCGGGTGAAAAACTGTTTTTT

v_gene: TRBV30
j_gene: TRBJ2-3
abundance: few
d_gene: .
CDR3aa: CAWTSGGDTQYF
CDR3nt: TGTGCCTGGACTTCAGGAGGAGATACGCAGTATTTT

v_gene: TRBV6-1
j_gene: TRBJ1-5
abundance: .
d_gene: .
CDR3aa: CASSFGAGVQPQHF
CDR3nt: TGTGCCAGCAGTTTCGGGGCGGGGGTTCAGCCCCAGCATTTT

v_gene: TRBV27
j_gene: TRBJ2-5
abundance: medium-sized
d_gene: .
CDR3aa: CASRTSIGTQYF
CDR3nt: TGTGCCAGCAGAACCTCAATCGGGACCCAGTACTTC

v_gene: TRBV5-1
j_gene: TRBJ1-6
abundance: many
d_gene: .
CDR3aa: CASSLGTGNSPLHF
CDR3nt: TGCGCCAGCAGCCTAGGGACGGGGAATTCACCCCTCCACTTT

v_gene: TRBV12-3/TRBV12-4
j_gene: TRBJ1-5
abundance: .
d_gene: TRBD1
CDR3aa: CASGRQGARNQPQHF
CDR3nt: TGTGCCAGCGGAAGACAGGGGGCGCGGAATCAGCCCCAGCATTTT

v_gene: TRBV12-3/TRBV12-4
j_gene: TRBJ2-5
abundance: .
d_gene: TRBD1
CDR3aa: CASSLGGTGLETQYF
CDR3nt: TGTGCCAGCAGTTTGGGTGGGACAGGGTTGGAGACCCAGTACTTC

v_gene: TRBV7-3
j_gene: TRBJ2-7
abundance: once
d_gene: .
CDR3aa: CASSLGGSEQYF
CDR3nt: TGTGCCAGCAGCTTAGGCGGAAGCGAGCAGTACTTC

v_gene: TRBV12-3/TRBV12-4
j_gene: TRBJ2-3
abundance: medium-sized
d_gene: .
CDR3aa: CASSLSGRTDTQYF
CDR3nt: TGTGCCAGCAGTTTATCTGGACGGACAGATACGCAGTATTTT

v_gene: TRBV11-2
j_gene: TRBJ2-1
abundance: few
d_gene: TRBD2
CDR3aa: CASSLGPSGGAGNEQFF
CDR3nt: TGTGCCAGCAGCTTAGGGCCTAGCGGGGGGGCAGGTAATGAGCAGTTCTTC

v_gene: TRBV24-1
j_gene: TRBJ2-3
abundance: .
d_gene: TRBD2
CDR3aa: CATSDPRTGVGLAGSTDTQYF
CDR3nt: TGTGCCACCAGTGATCCCCGGACAGGGGTGGGACTAGCGGGGAGCACAGATACGCAGTATTTT

v_gene: TRBV7-9
j_gene: TRBJ2-1
abundance: medium-sized
d_gene: .
CDR3aa: CASGVIRHWANEQFF
CDR3nt: TGTGCCAGCGGTGTAATAAGGCACTGGGCCAATGAGCAGTTCTTC

v_gene: TRBV21-1
j_gene: TRBJ2-3
abundance: .
d_gene: .
CDR3aa: CASSTRTDTQYF
CDR3nt: TGTGCCAGCAGCACCCGCACAGATACGCAGTATTTT

v_gene: TRBV5-1
j_gene: TRBJ2-4
abundance: .
d_gene: .
CDR3aa: CASSLAFGESSPLHF
CDR3nt: TGCGCCAGCAGCTTGGCCTTTGGGGAAAGTTCACCCCTCCACTTC

v_gene: TRBV11-2
j_gene: TRBJ2-1
abundance: .
d_gene: TRBD1
CDR3aa: CASSRQGANYNEQFF
CDR3nt: TGTGCCAGCAGCCGACAGGGGGCGAACTACAATGAGCAGTTCTTC

v_gene: TRBV7-8
j_gene: TRBJ1-1
abundance: .
d_gene: .
CDR3aa: CASSFDTEAFF
CDR3nt: TGTGCCAGCAGCTTCGACACTGAAGCTTTCTTT

v_gene: TRBV7-4
j_gene: TRBJ2-5
abundance: .
d_gene: TRBD1
CDR3aa: CASSLRRQGETQYF
CDR3nt: TGTGCCAGCAGCTTGCGGAGACAGGGAGAGACCCAGTACTTC

v_gene: TRBV5-1
j_gene: TRBJ2-7
abundance: .
d_gene: TRBD1
CDR3aa: CASRGTDYEEQYF
CDR3nt: TGCGCCAGCAGAGGGACAGACTACGAGGAGCAGTACTTC

v_gene: TRBV7-2
j_gene: TRBJ2-5
abundance: .
d_gene: .
CDR3aa: CASSLASRKETQYF
CDR3nt: TGTGCCAGCAGCTTAGCATCTAGGAAAGAGACCCAGTACTTC

v_gene: TRBV5-1
j_gene: TRBJ1-1
abundance: many
d_gene: .
CDR3aa: CASSSNPPHYTEAFF
CDR3nt: TGCGCCAGCAGCTCGAACCCCCCCCACTACACTGAAGCTTTCTTT

v_gene: TRBV6-1
j_gene: TRBJ2-7
abundance: few
d_gene: .
CDR3aa: CASRGREQYF
CDR3nt: TGTGCCAGCAGGGGGCGCGAGCAGTACTTC

v_gene: TRBV6-1
j_gene: TRBJ2-7
abundance: .
d_gene: .
CDR3aa: CASSETGEGYEQYF
CDR3nt: TGTGCCAGCAGTGAAACGGGAGAGGGCTACGAGCAGTACTTC

v_gene: TRBV6-1
j_gene: TRBJ2-5
abundance: few
d_gene: .
CDR3aa: CASSSGWETQYF
CDR3nt: TGTGCCAGCAGTTCAGGGTGGGAGACCCAGTACTTC

v_gene: TRBV12-3/TRBV12-4
j_gene: TRBJ2-2
abundance: medium-sized
d_gene: TRBD1
CDR3aa: CASSWTPGGLAGELFF
CDR3nt: TGTGCCAGCAGTTGGACTCCAGGGGGCCTGGCCGGGGAGCTGTTTTTT

v_gene: TRBV7-9
j_gene: TRBJ2-1
abundance: .
d_gene: .
CDR3aa: CASSSLQGYNEQFF
CDR3nt: TGTGCCAGCAGCTCTTTACAGGGTTACAATGAGCAGTTCTTC

v_gene: TRBV19
j_gene: TRBJ1-5
abundance: .
d_gene: .
CDR3aa: CASSIGGVGYSNQPQHF
CDR3nt: TGTGCCAGTAGTATAGGGGGGGTCGGATATAGCAATCAGCCCCAGCATTTT

v_gene: TRBV7-4
j_gene: TRBJ2-1
abundance: .
d_gene: TRBD1
CDR3aa: CASSMGQSSYNEQFF
CDR3nt: TGTGCCAGCAGCATGGGACAGAGCTCCTACAATGAGCAGTTCTTC

v_gene: TRBV6-4
j_gene: TRBJ2-1
abundance: few
d_gene: TRBD1
CDR3aa: CASSIWTGHNEQFF
CDR3nt: TGTGCCAGCAGTATTTGGACAGGACACAATGAGCAGTTCTTC

v_gene: TRBV7-9
j_gene: TRBJ2-5
abundance: .
d_gene: .
CDR3aa: CASSLRAVQETQYF
CDR3nt: TGTGCCAGCAGCTTACGGGCAGTTCAAGAGACCCAGTACTTC

v_gene: TRBV6-1
j_gene: TRBJ2-1
abundance: .
d_gene: TRBD2
CDR3aa: CASSEVRLAGGGNEQFF
CDR3nt: TGTGCCAGCAGTGAAGTGAGACTAGCGGGAGGTGGGAATGAGCAGTTCTTC

v_gene: TRBV11-2
j_gene: TRBJ2-1
abundance: medium-sized
d_gene: TRBD2
CDR3aa: CASSLSAGGGSDYEQFF
CDR3nt: TGTGCCAGCAGCTTAAGTGCGGGGGGAGGGAGTGACTATGAGCAGTTCTTC

v_gene: TRBV7-6
j_gene: TRBJ2-1
abundance: few
d_gene: TRBD2
CDR3aa: CASSKWTSGTTYNEQFF
CDR3nt: TGTGCCAGCAGCAAATGGACTAGCGGGACTACCTACAATGAGCAGTTCTTC

v_gene: TRBV28
j_gene: TRBJ2-5
abundance: few
d_gene: .
CDR3aa: CASSPLLKSQETQYF
CDR3nt: TGTGCCAGCAGTCCCCTCCTTAAGTCCCAAGAGACCCAGTACTTC

v_gene: TRBV3-1
j_gene: TRBJ2-3
abundance: .
d_gene: .
CDR3aa: CASSQGAELSSTDTQYF
CDR3nt: TGTGCCAGCAGCCAAGGGGCTGAGCTATCTAGCACAGATACGCAGTATTTT

v_gene: TRBV7-2
j_gene: TRBJ2-7
abundance: .
d_gene: TRBD1
CDR3aa: CASRSRDRGGEQYF
CDR3nt: TGTGCCAGCAGGAGTCGGGACAGGGGTGGCGAGCAGTACTTC

v_gene: TRBV7-2
j_gene: TRBJ2-4
abundance: .
d_gene: TRBD2
CDR3aa: CATSGTDYEQYF
CDR3nt: TGTGCTACGAGCGGGACCGATTACGAGCAGTATTTC

v_gene: TRBV11-2
j_gene: TRBJ2-1
abundance: .
d_gene: .
CDR3aa: CASSSIGIKYNEQFF
CDR3nt: TGTGCCAGCAGCTCCATTGGGATAAAGTACAATGAGCAGTTCTTC

v_gene: TRBV7-2
j_gene: TRBJ2-7
abundance: medium-sized
d_gene: .
CDR3aa: CASSFPAFGEGAYEQYF
CDR3nt: TGTGCCAGCAGCTTCCCGGCCTTCGGCGAGGGGGCCTACGAGCAGTACTTC

v_gene: TRBV6-1
j_gene: TRBJ2-1
abundance: .
d_gene: .
CDR3aa: CASSDGGYGNEQFF
CDR3nt: TGTGCCAGCAGTGATGGAGGGTACGGCAATGAGCAGTTCTTC

v_gene: TRBV12-3/TRBV12-4
j_gene: TRBJ2-1
abundance: many
d_gene: .
CDR3aa: CASSWASVYNEQFF
CDR3nt: TGTGCCAGCAGTTGGGCTAGCGTGTACAATGAGCAGTTCTTC

v_gene: TRBV7-8
j_gene: TRBJ2-7
abundance: .
d_gene: .
CDR3aa: CASSPWRTGSYEQYF
CDR3nt: TGTGCCAGCAGCCCCTGGAGGACGGGCTCCTACGAGCAGTACTTC

v_gene: TRBV28
j_gene: TRBJ1-2
abundance: many
d_gene: TRBD1
CDR3aa: CASSFRQGRVGYGYTF
CDR3nt: TGTGCCAGCAGTTTCCGACAGGGGCGAGTCGGCTATGGCTACACCTTC

v_gene: TRBV7-2
j_gene: TRBJ2-4
abundance: .
d_gene: .
CDR3aa: CASSLARPHNIQYF
CDR3nt: TGTGCCAGCAGCTTAGCTAGACCCCATAACATTCAGTACTTC

v_gene: TRBV11-1
j_gene: TRBJ2-1
abundance: .
d_gene: .
CDR3aa: CASSPDRINEQFF
CDR3nt: TGTGCCAGCAGCCCCGACAGAATCAATGAGCAGTTCTTC

v_gene: TRBV7-2
j_gene: TRBJ1-2
abundance: few
d_gene: .
CDR3aa: CASRWMQSGYTF
CDR3nt: TGTGCCAGCAGGTGGATGCAGAGTGGCTACACCTTC

v_gene: TRBV7-2
j_gene: TRBJ2-7
abundance: .
d_gene: .
CDR3aa: CASSSRRIYEQYF
CDR3nt: TGTGCCAGCAGCTCCCGGCGGATCTACGAGCAGTACTTC

v_gene: TRBV6-5
j_gene: TRBJ1-1
abundance: .
d_gene: TRBD1
CDR3aa: CASSSPSTGDTEAFF
CDR3nt: TGTGCCAGCAGCTCACCTTCAACAGGGGACACTGAAGCTTTCTTT

v_gene: TRBV7-2
j_gene: TRBJ2-1
abundance: .
d_gene: TRBD2
CDR3aa: CASSLVTSGRFAEQFF
CDR3nt: TGTGCCAGCAGCTTAGTGACTAGCGGGAGATTCGCTGAGCAGTTCTTC

v_gene: TRBV7-2
j_gene: TRBJ1-1
abundance: few
d_gene: TRBD1
CDR3aa: CASRRTGGTEAFF
CDR3nt: TGTGCCAGCAGACGGACAGGGGGGACTGAAGCTTTCTTT

v_gene: TRBV7-9
j_gene: TRBJ1-6
abundance: many
d_gene: .
CDR3aa: CASRPAGGNNSPLHF
CDR3nt: TGTGCCAGCAGGCCGGCGGGAGGCAATAATTCACCCCTCCACTTT

v_gene: TRBV7-3
j_gene: TRBJ2-4
abundance: .
d_gene: .
CDR3aa: CASSLGQPTGELYF
CDR3nt: TGTGCCAGCAGCTTAGGCCAGCCTACGGGGGAGCTGTACTTC